This T cell receptor beta chain appears in the sequencing data of a study of blood T cell repertoires in COVID-19 (dated by TCRdb to 2018 to 2021). In terms of the full investigation: The collaborator samples originated in the United States, Italy and Spain and spanned the acute and convalescent phases of COVID-19. Where available, HLA class I and class II types were taken from metadata supplied by the sample provider and were not determined by assay-based typing. The prospective study material was composed of cDNA or gDNA derived from T cells, B-cell-depleted T cells, or PBMCs. The repertoires were made available in a free public database intended to serve as a resource for research on the immune response to SARS-CoV-2. Nearly every sample came with metadata listing a de-identified subject ID, COVID-19 status, age in years and sex. The samples were drawn from two sources: the first 160 participants of the ongoing ImmuneRACE study, and 1,254 subjects contributed by 6 global collaborators. Deeply sampled blood TCRbeta repertoires from subjects exposed to, actively infected with, or recovered from COVID-19 were included in the dataset. Study-wide findings and limitations: The quantity of clinical and demographic metadata differed by source and by participant and was supplied without curation.

Counted from cysteine to phenylalanine, this CDR3 has 15 amino acids. Only the CDR3 portion is preserved as DNA: 45 bases, with reading frame beginning at the first base. The germline V gene (reference sequence) yields LNHDA for CDR1 and SQIVND for CDR2. The trim is 5 bases for V and 7 bases for J, with a gap of 17 bases between the germline ends. In the case of this clone: Its binding antigen is unknown. No qualities accompany the bases; no much larger clone lies one base away.

Another Seattle source contributed samples from volunteer blood donors who had recovered from COVID-19. Collaborating institutions collected whole blood in K2EDTA tubes following their own protocols. Collaborator samples were shipped for TCRbeta analysis as frozen whole blood, isolated PBMCs, or DNA extracted from either sample type. TCRbeta CDR3 regions were amplified from genomic DNA by means of the immunoSEQ Assay, a bias-controlled multiplex PCR. The published analysis was carried out like this. The number of nucleated cells in each sample was estimated by amplification of reference gene primers within the assay. To quantify the absolute abundance of each unique TCRbeta CDR3 rearrangement, sequence reads were collapsed and filtered. Productive Simpson clonality was computed per sample as the square root of Simpson's diversity index over productive rearrangements. As stored in TCRdb, this immuneACCESS dataset retains in-frame rearrangements with V and J assigned. A fraction of the clones does not appear; measured against another copy, unresolved V genes explain less than half of the discrepancy, and the remainder lacks a known reason. That table is the source of V, J and clone size, and D and trimming were worked out from the DNA. For this sample there are about 240,000 clones; roughly 86% appear just once. The biggest ten clones account for approximately 3% of the sample.

The sequencing input was peripheral blood. The TCR originated in a woman in her twenties or thirties who had recovered from COVID-19. In this chain, TRBV19 is recombined with TRBJ2-2; the D gene is perhaps TRBD1, from 5 matching bases. The nucleotide sequence reads as follows: TGTGCCAGTAGTCCTAAGTTCAGGGTCGTCGGGGAGCTGTTTTTT. Its product reads: CASSPKFRVVGELFF.